The 18 T cell receptor beta chains presented below share a single source sample, sequenced in a study of OX40 agonist ivuxolimab in advanced cancers. The library was built by means of the immunoSEQ multiplex PCR assay. TCRdb obtained this table from immuneACCESS and retained in-frame rearrangements with V and J assigned. These tables miss some clones; where compared with another copy, unresolved V genes account for less than half of the shortfall, and the remainder is unexplained. For this sample there are tens of thousands of clones; more than 70% appear just once. In total, the top ten clones hold 0.25% to 0.35% of the sample. Sequencing used CD4+ or CD8+ T cells sorted from blood, obtained in a trial of the OX40 agonist ivuxolimab. The receptor source for this set is an adult with an advanced solid tumor such as melanoma, head and neck, liver or kidney cancer.

The chain carries TRBV5-1 and TRBJ1-4; 9 bases agree with TRBD1. The germline CDR1 and CDR2 sequences are SGHRS and YFSETQ. The J segment lost 8 bases and the V segment lost 4 bases, leaving 6 bases of the junction unmatched. The CDR3 spans 14 residues. The DNA for the CDR3 is TGCGCCAGCAGCCTAGGGACAGGGCACGAAAAACTGTTTTTT. As protein: CASSLGTGHEKLFF.

The chain recombines TRBV2 with TRBJ1-4, with D perhaps matching TRBD1 (6 bases). Germline V CDR1 and CDR2: SNHLY, FYNNEI. The CDR3 runs to 14 residues. V was trimmed by 6 bases and J by 7 bases, leaving 15 bases between them. Here the CDR3 reads CASRGTGLSEKLFF. CDR3 DNA: TGTGCCAGCAGGGGAACAGGGCTCAGTGAAAAACTGTTTTTT.

The chain joins TRBV5-1 to TRBJ2-6; 7 bases are shared with TRBD2. This CDR3 region has 14 residues. J was trimmed by 8 bases and V by 0 bases; bases with no gene match: 2. Germline V gene sequence: CDR1 SGHRS, CDR2 YFSETQ. In DNA form, the CDR3 reads TGCGCCAGCAGCTTGGGGGGGGGTTCCAACGTCCTGACTTTC. It specifies CASSLGGGSNVLTF.

The rearrangement joins TRBV29-1 to TRBJ2-5; D uncertain. Germline V gene sequence: CDR1 SQVTM, CDR2 ANQGSEA. The CDR3 loop spans 12 amino acids. V shed 7 bases and J shed 0 bases, with 9 bases lying between them. CDR3 region: CSGRLNQETQYF. DNA for the CDR3: TGCAGCGGCCGACTGAACCAAGAGACCCAGTACTTC.

V and J are TRBV6-6 and TRBJ2-7; 8 bases align to TRBD1. With 0 bases clipped from V and 0 bases from J, the junction kept 4 bases outside the gene matches. Germline V gene sequence: CDR1 MNHNY, CDR2 SVGAGI (reference sequence). This CDR3 is built from 16 residues. The CDR3 here is CASSYSMGQASYEQYF. CDR3 nucleotide sequence: TGTGCCAGCAGTTACTCGATGGGACAGGCCTCCTACGAGCAGTACTTC.

A single count supports this clone. The genes are TRBV10-3 and TRBJ2-7; possible D gene TRBD2, 7 bases. This CDR3 spans 16 amino acids. Germline V gene sequence: CDR1 ENHRY, CDR2 SYGVKD. With 6 bases removed from V and 3 bases from J, the gap between germline ends came to 21 bases. CDR3 amino acids: CAIRGSGGKLHYEQYF. For the CDR3, the DNA is TGTGCCATCAGGGGATCGGGGGGCAAGTTACACTACGAGCAGTACTTC.

This CDR3 is CASSLGVTEAFF. CDR3 DNA: TGTGCCAGCAGCTTGGGGGTCACTGAAGCTTTCTTT. The rearrangement links TRBV7-9 to TRBJ1-1; weak D call: TRBD1 (5 bases). The ends were cut back, 3 bases at V and 4 bases at J, with 6 bases in the middle. Germline CDR1 reads SEHNR; CDR2 reads FQNEAQ (reference sequence). The CDR3 spans 12 residues. Full variable domain (missing parts from reference TRBV7-9 and TRBJ1-1): DTGVSQNPRHKITKRGQNVTFRCDPISEHNRLYWYRQTLGQGPEFLTYFQNEAQLEKSRLLSDRFSAERPKGSFSTLEIQRTEQGDSAMYLCASSLGVTEAFFGQGTRLTVV.

The V and J genes are TRBV19 and TRBJ1-1; tentatively, D is TRBD1 (5 bases). CDR3 size: 14 residues. Looked up from germline, CDR1 is LNHDA and CDR2 is SQIVND (reference sequence). Trimming left V 3 bases short and J 5 bases short, with 13 bases between. DNA for the CDR3: TGTGCCAGTAGTATGGACATGTTGTGGACTGAAGCTTTCTTT. Translation: CASSMDMLWTEAFF.

V and J are TRBV21-1 and TRBJ1-5; the table's D gene call, TRBD1, was not cross checked with the DNA. TRBV21-1 is a recognized pseudogene. CDR3 length equals 18 residues. CDR3 sequence (DNA): TGTGCCAGCAGCACGCCTTGGGGCGCAGAAAATAGCAATCAGCCCCAGCATTTT. The encoded protein is CASSTPWGAENSNQPQHF.

The chain has TRBV21-1 and TRBJ1-5. TRBV21-1 is annotated as a pseudogene. The CDR3 sequence is 18 residues long. CDR3 nucleotide sequence: TGTGCCAGCAGCAACTCCGGGCCGATAAATTATAGCAATCAGCCCCAGCATTTT. Translated: CASSNSGPINYSNQPQHF.

The rearrangement links TRBV4-3 to TRBJ2-5, with D maybe TRBD1 (5 bases). With the DNA end fitting TRBJ2-7 better, the J assignment may be wrong. Looked up from germline, CDR1 is LGHNA and CDR2 is YSLEER. The CDR3 consists of 14 residues. CDR3 nucleotide sequence: TGCGCCAGCAGCCAAGTCGGACAAACCTACGAGCAGTACTTC. It is translated as CASSQVGQTYEQYF.

The V gene is TRBV7-9, the J gene TRBJ1-6; tentatively, D is TRBD1 (6 bases). Between the trimmed V and J ends, which lost 1 base and 5 bases, there was a span of 18 bases. CDR3 length: 18 residues. The germline V gene encodes CDR1 SEHNR and CDR2 FQNEAQ (reference sequence). CDR3 DNA: TGTGCCAGCAGCTTAGGGATAGGGGGGAGAGGAAATAATTCACCCCTCCACTTT. Its protein product is CASSLGIGGRGNNSPLHF.

This sequence joins TRBV5-6 and TRBJ1-5; the match to TRBD1 covers 7 bases. The V gene's germline CDR1 is SGHDT and CDR2 YYEEEE. V dropped 3 bases and J dropped 7; count of bases not matched to a gene: 16. The CDR3 totals 17 residues. The CDR3 DNA reads TGTGCCAGCAGCTCCCGCCAGCGGGCAGGGGGAGTCCAGCCCCAGCATTTT. It specifies CASSSRQRAGGVQPQHF.

The chain combines TRBV19 with TRBJ1-3, with D maybe TRBD1 (5 bases). The V gene lost 5 bases and the J gene lost 4 bases, with 15 bases spanning the gap. This CDR3 region has 15 residues. CDR1 LNHDA and CDR2 SQIVND come from the germline V gene (reference sequence). CDR3 nucleotide sequence: TGTGCCAGTAGTCCCAGGGTGAATTCGGGAAACACCATATATTTT. Its translation: CASSPRVNSGNTIYF.

As regards this clone: One end of the junction is discordant with germline, which a read error may explain. The chain carries TRBV6-1 and TRBJ1-3, with D hard to call. In germline, CDR1 is MNHNS, CDR2 SASEGT. This CDR3 comprises 15 residues. Here the CDR3 reads CASSEGYFSGNTIYF. The CDR3 DNA sequence: TGTGCCAGCAGCGAAGGGTATTTCTCTGGAAACACCATATATTTT.

The CDR3 protein is CAMGAPGERAGELFF. CDR3 DNA sequence: TGTGCCATGGGGGCCCCAGGGGAGAGGGCCGGGGAGCTGTTTTTT. V is TRBV19 and J is TRBJ2-2; D might be TRBD1 (6 bases). V lost 10 bases and J lost 6, with 21 bases in between. CDR1 is LNHDA, CDR2 SQIVND, per germline (reference sequence). The CDR3 is made up of 15 amino acids.

J is TRBJ2-1 and V is TRBV4-1; 12 nucleotides match TRBD1. This CDR3 has 18 amino acids. The germline CDR1 and CDR2 sequences are MGHRA and YSYEKL. V was pared by 3 bases and J by 7 bases, with 13 bases of the junction left unmatched. The CDR3 DNA follows: TGCGCCAGCAGCCATCCCCTTGCCCGGGACAGGGGGCAGAATGAGCAGTTCTTC. Its translation: CASSHPLARDRGQNEQFF.

This clone was detected a few times. The rearrangement links TRBV27 to TRBJ1-5; tentative D call: TRBD1 (6 bases). The CDR3 runs 15 residues. The V gene lost 7 bases and the J gene lost 9 bases, with 22 bases spanning the gap. CDR1 and CDR2 (germline): MNHEY, SMNVEV (reference sequence). CDR3 bases: TGTGCCAGCAATATGCGGGGGCCAATCGGGTCGCCCCAGCATTTT. Its translation is CASNMRGPIGSPQHF.